This TCR beta chain was profiled in a study of persistence of HIV-infected CD4 T cells. Looking at the study overall: Suppressive ART had lasted a median of around 8 years. Anti-CD3/anti-CD28 beads activated more cells than antigen stimulation did. Whole-study findings and limits: Antigen-responding cells were enriched for degenerate expanded CDR3beta sequences. Rare CMV-responding cells carrying HIV-1 proviruses were not analyzed separately for TCR.

Of note for this clone: Its matching antigen is unknown.

The immunoSEQ assay was version 4, run in survey mode. Profiling relied on immunoSEQ multiplex PCR, and the TCRdb table lists in-frame clones only, not all of them. The repertoire holds some 49,000 clones, with about 87% as singletons. This nonspecific control used anti-CD3/anti-CD28 bead stimulation of CD4+ T cells. CD4+ T cells upregulating both CD40 ligand and CD69 were sorted as responding cells. The specimen was CD4+ T cells sorted from PBMCs after roughly 20-hour stimulation, collected from a patient who received antiretroviral therapy. The receptor was isolated from an adult woman with HIV who was CMV-seropositive.

This CDR3 is CASSPTDGGGNEQFF. CDR3 DNA: TGTGCCAGCTCACCGACTGATGGAGGGGGTAATGAGCAGTTCTTC. The chain couples TRBV18 to TRBJ2-1; D may correspond to TRBD1 or TRBD2 (6 bases each). Germline values: CDR1 KGHSH, CDR2 LQKENI. The V end lost 3 bases, the J end lost 7 bases, and 16 bases lay between the germline ends. The CDR3 extends over 15 amino acids.